The 14 T cell receptor beta chains below all came from one sample that was sequenced in a study of blood T cells in healthy people across ages. Sample-barcoded 5' priming and a J-beta primer mix drove a second PCR of about 6 to 12 cycles. One entry per CDR3 protein results from TCRdb running MiXCR on the 5' RACE reads. The table records about 640,000 distinct CDR3 sequences, about 43% of them present only once. What was sequenced was blood. The receptors were gathered from an elderly man in good health.

Only a few counts were recorded for this clonotype. In nucleotides, the CDR3 is TGTGCCAGCAGTTACTCCCGCGACAATGAGCAGTTCTTC. Its protein is CASSYSRDNEQFF. The rearrangement uses TRBV6-2 or TRBV6-3 and TRBJ2-1; D not resolved. Trimming cost V 0 bases and J 5 bases, with 5 bases left between them. CDR3 length: 13 amino acids. Germline V gives CDR1 MNHEY, CDR2 SVGEGT.

Turning to this clonotype: A much larger clone sits a single nucleotide away, making a read error possible. This chain uses TRBV5-1 with TRBJ2-5, with TRBD2 identical over 11 bases. The CDR3 is 16 amino acids. Trimming removed 3 bases from V and 9 bases from J; junction bases left unmatched: 13. CDR1 and CDR2 (germline): SGHRS, YFSETQ. The CDR3 region is CASSSETSGVPGAQYF. CDR3 in DNA: TGCGCCAGCAGCTCCGAGACTAGCGGGGTACCGGGGGCCCAGTACTTC.

This clonotype was seen only a few times. V is TRBV4-3 and J is TRBJ2-5; 7 nucleotides match TRBD1. V dropped 1 base and J dropped 7; count of bases not matched to a gene: 9. This CDR3 is 15 amino acids long. The V gene's germline CDR1 is LGHNA and CDR2 YSLEER. CDR3 sequence: CASSQVAAGGSTQYF. DNA for the CDR3: TGCGCCAGCAGCCAAGTCGCGGCAGGGGGTTCGACCCAGTACTTC.

The V gene is TRBV27, the J gene TRBJ2-1; 14 bases agree with TRBD2. This CDR3 is built from 14 residues. The junction had 7 bases not matched to a gene; V was cut back by 7 bases and J by 11 bases. CDR1 and CDR2 from the germline V gene are MNHEY and SMNVEV (reference sequence). The CDR3 region is CASTSGLAGDKQFF. CDR3 sequence (DNA): TGTGCCAGCACCTCGGGACTAGCGGGAGACAAGCAGTTCTTC.

The chain recombines TRBV20-1 with TRBJ1-5, with TRBD1 matching 8 bases. The CDR3 is 14 residues long. V was pared by 6 bases and J by 6 bases, with 10 bases of the junction left unmatched. Germline loops: CDR1 DFQATT, CDR2 SNEGSKA (reference sequence). The CDR3 region is CSAIQGASSQPQHF. The CDR3 nucleotides are TGCAGTGCAATCCAGGGGGCCTCAAGTCAGCCCCAGCATTTT.

This sequence joins TRBV7-9 and TRBJ2-3, with 10 nucleotides matching TRBD2. V shed 2 bases and J 5 bases; nucleotides not matched to a gene: 1. Germline V lookup: CDR1 SEHNR, CDR2 FQNEAQ (reference sequence). This CDR3 has 14 residues. In DNA, the CDR3 is TGTGCCAGCAGCTTACTAGCGGGAGTAGATACGCAGTATTTT. Protein sequence: CASSLLAGVDTQYF.

The V and J genes are TRBV7-2 and TRBJ2-7; 8 bases map to TRBD2. TRBJ2-5 explains the end of the DNA better; the J call may be wrong. Germline lookup yields CDR1 SGHTA and CDR2 FQGNSA. The CDR3 covers 14 residues. The CDR3: CASSLRGGRETQYF. The CDR3 nucleotides are TGTGCCAGCAGCTTACGGGGGGGCAGGGAGACCCAGTACTTC.

The chain is built from TRBV21-1 and TRBJ1-2. TRBV21-1 is an annotated pseudogene. This CDR3 is 13 amino acids long. In DNA, the CDR3 is TGTGCCAGCAGCACAACAACGAGCTATGGCTACACCTTC. Translation gives CASSTTTSYGYTF.

V usage is TRBV12-3 or TRBV12-4 and J usage is TRBJ2-3; TRBD2 matches 13 bases. The V segment lost 3 bases and the J segment 4 bases; nucleotides outside the gene matches: 4. This CDR3 is 16 amino acids long. Written as DNA, the CDR3 is TGTGCCAGCAGTTTGGGCGGGACTAGCGGGGCAGATACGCAGTATTTT. Protein sequence: CASSLGGTSGADTQYF.

The genes are TRBV5-1 and TRBJ2-5; 8 nucleotides line up with TRBD2. V lost 0 bases to trimming and J lost 6 bases; unmatched junction nucleotides: 4. The germline V gene has CDR1 SGHRS and CDR2 YFSETQ. The CDR3 has 14 residues. For the CDR3, the DNA is TGCGCCAGCAGCTTGGCAGCGGGAGTGCAGACCCAGTACTTC. This encodes CASSLAAGVQTQYF.

V and J are TRBV11-2 and TRBJ2-1, with D possibly TRBD2 on 6 matching bases. Germline assignment: CDR1 SGHAT and CDR2 FQNNGV. The CDR3 extends over 15 amino acids. Trimming cost V 7 bases and J 3 bases, with 16 bases left between them. CDR3 DNA: TGTGCCAGCAACCCCAGGGAGGATGGCTACAATGAGCAGTTCTTC. Its protein is CASNPREDGYNEQFF.

This clonotype was seen only a few times. The chain links TRBV4-1 to TRBJ2-7; tentatively, D is TRBD2 (6 bases). The CDR3 covers 16 residues. Deletions cut 1 base from V and 5 bases from J, with 18 bases between. Germline assignment: CDR1 MGHRA and CDR2 YSYEKL. The CDR3, as DNA: TGCGCCAGCAGCCAAGTACCCGGGACTTTTAGTAACGAGCAGTACTTC. Protein product: CASSQVPGTFSNEQYF.

The rearrangement links TRBV15 to TRBJ1-5; TRBD1 agrees at 7 bases. The CDR3 consists of 17 residues. The V gene's germline CDR1 is LNHNV and CDR2 YYDKDF (reference sequence). The junction had 17 bases not matched to a gene; V was cut back by 6 bases and J by 6 bases. As DNA, the CDR3 is TGTGCCACCAGTACGGGACAGTTGAGACGTTTTCTTCAGCCCCAGCATTTT. This encodes CATSTGQLRRFLQPQHF.

On this clonotype itself: A much larger clonotype is one base distant, so this may be a read error. The chain has TRBV28 and TRBJ1-6; no clear D gene. Germline V gives CDR1 MDHEN, CDR2 SYDVKM. This CDR3 has 14 amino acids. For the CDR3, the DNA is TGTGCCAGCAGTTTGCGGCATACCGGTTCACCCCCCCACTTT. Amino acids: CASSLRHTGSPPHF.